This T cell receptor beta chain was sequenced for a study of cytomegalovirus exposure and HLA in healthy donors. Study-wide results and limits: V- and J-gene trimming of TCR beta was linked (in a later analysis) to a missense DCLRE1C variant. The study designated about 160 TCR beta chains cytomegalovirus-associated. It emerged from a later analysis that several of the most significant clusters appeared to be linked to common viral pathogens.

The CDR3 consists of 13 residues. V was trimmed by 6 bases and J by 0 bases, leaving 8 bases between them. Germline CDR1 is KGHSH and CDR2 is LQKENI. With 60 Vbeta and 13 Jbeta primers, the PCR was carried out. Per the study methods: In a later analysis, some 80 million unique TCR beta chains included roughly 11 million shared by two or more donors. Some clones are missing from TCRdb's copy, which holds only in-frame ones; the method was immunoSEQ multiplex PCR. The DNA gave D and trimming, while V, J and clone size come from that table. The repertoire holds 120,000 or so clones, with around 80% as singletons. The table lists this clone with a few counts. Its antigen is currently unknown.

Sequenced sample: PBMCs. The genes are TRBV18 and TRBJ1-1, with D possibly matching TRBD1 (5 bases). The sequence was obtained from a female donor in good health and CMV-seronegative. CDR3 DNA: TGTGCCAGCTCGCAGGACATGAACACTGAAGCTTTCTTT. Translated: CASSQDMNTEAFF.